Each of the 9 T cell receptor beta chains below was sequenced from the same sample in a study of CD8+ T cells in alopecia areata. Once RNA had been extracted, it was reverse transcribed into cDNA to act as the sequencing template. Assay used: immunoSEQ multiplex PCR; TCRdb lists only in-frame clones, some missing. The sample consists of more than 150,000 clones, 50% to 60% of them appearing once. Treatment indicated: oral pan-JAK inhibitor, 5-10 mg twice daily. Sequenced here: CD4+ T cells sorted from blood, sampled at week 4, from a patient treated with tofacitinib. These receptors were obtained from a human donor with alopecia areata.

This chain joins TRBV29-1 and TRBJ2-7; tentatively, D is TRBD2 (6 bases). V lost 7 bases and J lost 1, with 11 bases in between. Germline V gene lookup returns CDR1 SQVTM and CDR2 ANQGSEA. The CDR3 runs 12 residues. The CDR3 DNA is TGCAGCGGAATAGCGGCGTCCTACGAGCAGTACTTC. Protein product: CSGIAASYEQYF.

The V call is TRBV4-3, the J call TRBJ2-1; 9 nucleotides agree with TRBD1. The germline CDR1 and CDR2 sequences are LGHNA and YSLEER. Germline trimming cut 0 bases from V and 8 bases from J; bases unmatched to any gene: 8. The CDR3 sequence is 16 residues long. CDR3 in DNA: TGCGCCAGCAGCCAAGATACCGGACAGGGGACCGATGAGCAGTTCTTC. Translating gives CASSQDTGQGTDEQFF.

The V call is TRBV30, the J call TRBJ1-2; D is uncertain. This CDR3 contains 11 residues. The germline V gene encodes CDR1 GTSNPN and CDR2 SVGIG (reference sequence). This chain's CDR3 is CFAVEDYGYTF. CDR3 sequence (DNA): TGTTTCGCGGTGGAGGACTATGGCTACACCTTC.

This clone appeared a few times. V and J are TRBV30 and TRBJ2-5; D might be TRBD2 (5 bases). This CDR3 contains 11 residues. V was shortened by 8 bases and J by 13 bases, with 20 bases between the two germline ends. Germline lookup yields CDR1 GTSNPN and CDR2 SVGIG (reference sequence). CDR3 region: CAGKRALTMYF. For the CDR3, the DNA is TGTGCCGGGAAGAGGGCCCTCACTATGTACTTC.

V usage is TRBV6-5 and J usage is TRBJ2-6; D ambiguous. CDR1 is MNHEY, CDR2 SVGAGI, per germline. The CDR3 runs to 13 residues. Trimming shortened V by 7 bases and J by 1 base, and 5 bases separated the two germline ends. The CDR3 reads CASTPSGANVLTF. As DNA, the CDR3 is TGTGCCAGCACCCCTTCTGGGGCCAACGTCCTGACTTTC.

DNA for the CDR3: TGTGCCTGGTCCTTGGAAGCCGTTAATTATGGCTACACCTTC. Amino acids: CAWSLEAVNYGYTF. The chain has TRBV30 and TRBJ1-2; D is unresolved. With 5 bases removed from V and 5 bases from J, the gap between germline ends came to 18 bases. The CDR3 is 14 residues long. CDR1 is GTSNPN, CDR2 SVGIG, per germline (reference sequence).

Comment on this clone: The same CDR3 is also encoded by other DNA sequences in this sample. This chain joins TRBV5-1 and TRBJ1-5; unclear D gene. Germline CDR1 reads SGHRS; CDR2 reads YFSETQ. With 0 bases removed from V and 6 bases from J, the gap between germline ends came to 7 bases. The length of the CDR3 is 13 residues. CDR3 amino acids: CASSLVVGQPQHF. The CDR3 nucleotides are TGCGCCAGCAGCTTGGTTGTTGGTCAGCCCCAGCATTTT.

This clone was recorded only once. The chain links TRBV9 to TRBJ2-1; D may be TRBD1 or TRBD2 (5 bases each). Germline-derived CDR1 and CDR2 are SGDLS and YYNGEE. Trimming pared 0 bases from V and 3 bases from J, leaving 13 bases between. The CDR3 length is 16 residues. CDR3 loop: CASSVDPGRLYNEQFF. CDR3 sequence (DNA): TGTGCCAGCAGCGTAGACCCGGGGCGCCTCTACAATGAGCAGTTCTTC.

This clone was counted a single time. The chain has TRBV6-5 and TRBJ2-7; TRBD1 matches at 7 bases. The V gene end was trimmed by 6 bases and the J gene end by 7 bases; junction bases not matched to a gene: 3. CDR1 is MNHEY and CDR2 is SVGAGI in the germline V gene. The CDR3 is 11 amino acids. CDR3: CASSWTGEQYF. The CDR3, as DNA: TGTGCCAGCAGCTGGACAGGAGAGCAGTACTTC.